The TCR beta chain described here comes from a study of monozygotic twins with inflammatory bowel disease. TCRdb reprocessed the 5' RACE reads, keeping one entry per CDR3 protein, no DNA. The table lists 140,000 to 150,000 distinct CDR3 sequences. Sequenced sample: blood. The receptor comes from a human donor with ulcerative colitis or Crohn's disease, or a healthy co-twin of an affected twin (not recorded which).

Here the CDR3 reads CSANEGLYEQYF. The chain joins TRBV20-1 to TRBJ2-7. Germline V CDR1 and CDR2: DFQATT, SNEGSKA (reference sequence). CDR3 size: 12 residues.